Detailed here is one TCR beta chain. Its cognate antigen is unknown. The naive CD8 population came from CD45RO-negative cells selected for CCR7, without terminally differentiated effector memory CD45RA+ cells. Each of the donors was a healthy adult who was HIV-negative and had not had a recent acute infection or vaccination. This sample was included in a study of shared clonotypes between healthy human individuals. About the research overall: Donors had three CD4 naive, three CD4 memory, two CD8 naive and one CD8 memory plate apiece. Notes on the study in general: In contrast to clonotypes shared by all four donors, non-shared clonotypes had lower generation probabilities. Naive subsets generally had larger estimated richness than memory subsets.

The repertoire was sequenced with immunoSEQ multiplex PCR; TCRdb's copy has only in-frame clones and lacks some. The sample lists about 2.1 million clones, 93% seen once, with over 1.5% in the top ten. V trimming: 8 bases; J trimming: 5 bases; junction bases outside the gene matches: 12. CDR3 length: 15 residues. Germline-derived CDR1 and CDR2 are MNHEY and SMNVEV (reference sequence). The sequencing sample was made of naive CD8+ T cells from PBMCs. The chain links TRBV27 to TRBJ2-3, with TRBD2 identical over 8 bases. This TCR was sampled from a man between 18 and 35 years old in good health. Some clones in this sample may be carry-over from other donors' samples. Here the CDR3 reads CASVRGSSGRDTQYF. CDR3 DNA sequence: TGTGCCAGCGTTAGGGGGTCTAGCGGGCGAGATACGCAGTATTTT.